This T cell receptor (beta chain) is from a study of T cell repertoires in cytomegalovirus infection. About the study: CMV infection and matching HLA type were both indicated by public TCR beta signatures. Study conclusions and caveats: People with CMV and the relevant HLA were identified by cumulative public TCR beta family frequency. CMV-specific TCR beta clonotypes restricted by HLA-C were the ones dominating the ex vivo response.

TCRdb independently ran MiXCR on the reads; one entry per CDR3 protein. The sample records almost 300,000 distinct CDR3 sequences, 9.6% being singletons. V was pared by 6 bases and J by 6 bases, with 9 bases of the junction left unmatched. Germline CDR1 and CDR2: ENHRY and SYGVKD. CDR3 length equals 15 residues. This clonotype was detected only a few times. Its antigen remains unknown. The chain couples TRBV10-3 to TRBJ2-3; 10 bases map to TRBD2. The clonotype originates from a human donor in good health (CMV status not recorded). Some clones in this sample may be carry-over from other donors' samples. Sequences were obtained from PBMCs. CDR3 amino acids: CAIRTTSGPRDTQYF. The CDR3 nucleotides are TGTGCCATCAGGACGACTAGCGGGCCTCGGGATACGCAGTATTTT.